Sequencing of this T cell receptor (beta chain) was carried out in a study of T cells in tuberculosis. For the study at large: The T cells targeted glucose monomycolate, a mycobacterial lipid, via CD1B.

TCRdb's table, derived via immunoSEQ multiplex PCR, lists solely in-frame clones and lacks some. The sample includes over 25,000 clones, almost 90% of them seen just once. Trimming took off 4 bases at V and 5 bases at J, with 8 bases between the two ends. The germline gives CDR1 SGHAT, CDR2 FQNNGV. CDR3 length: 12 residues. This clonotype was obtained from a donor aged 5-35 years with latent tuberculosis or without tuberculosis infection. The sequenced sample was PBMCs. The chain carries TRBV11-2 and TRBJ1-2; D remains ambiguous. The chain's CDR3 is CASSSEGYGYTF. The CDR3 DNA sequence: TGTGCCAGCAGCTCGGAGGGATATGGCTACACCTTC. The variable domain in full, with the rest retrieved from reference TRBV11-2 and TRBJ1-2, is EAGVAQSPRYKIIEKRQSVAFWCNPISGHATLYWYQQILGQGPKLLIQFQNNGVVDDSQLPKDRFSAERLKGVDSTLKIQPAKLEDSAVYLCASSSEGYGYTFGSGTRLTVV.